A selection of T cell receptor beta chains follows, all from one sample in a study of CD8 T cells in Susac syndrome. TCRdb itself ran the immunoSEQ multiplex PCR reads through MiXCR, one entry per CDR3 protein. The sample has some 68,000 distinct CDR3 sequences, approximately 93% seen once. The source material was CD4+ T cells from PBMCs. Source of these receptors: a human donor with Susac syndrome. CDR3s include the opening cysteine and the closing phenylalanine or tryptophan. A D gene is named only where the DNA matches it firmly. Not all rows give a size; the values are once, few, many and, for expanded clones, a class.

v_gene: TRBV6-5
j_gene: TRBJ2-7
abundance: -
d_gene: -
CDR3aa: CASSRYSRSSYEQYF
CDR3nt: TGTGCCAGCAGTCGATACAGCCGTAGCTCCTACGAGCAGTACTTC

v_gene: TRBV30
j_gene: TRBJ2-6
abundance: -
d_gene: -
CDR3aa: CAWREGTVHVLTF
CDR3nt: TGTGCCTGGAGAGAAGGGACGGTGCACGTCCTGACTTTC

v_gene: TRBV7-2
j_gene: TRBJ2-7
abundance: -
d_gene: -
CDR3aa: CASSLARDRRGTDHEQYF
CDR3nt: TGTGCCAGCAGCTTAGCGCGGGATAGGCGGGGTACAGACCACGAGCAGTACTTC

v_gene: TRBV11-2
j_gene: TRBJ2-3
abundance: -
d_gene: TRBD2
CDR3aa: CASSLVPHLRTSGEISTDTQYF
CDR3nt: TGTGCCAGCAGCTTAGTCCCCCACCTACGGACTAGCGGGGAAATAAGCACAGATACGCAGTATTTT

v_gene: TRBV11-1
j_gene: TRBJ2-1
abundance: -
d_gene: TRBD2
CDR3aa: CASSFTSGGRDEQFF
CDR3nt: TGTGCCAGCAGCTTTACTAGCGGGGGGCGGGATGAGCAGTTCTTC

v_gene: TRBV7-3
j_gene: TRBJ2-4
abundance: -
d_gene: -
CDR3aa: CASSLDYGNIQYF
CDR3nt: TGTGCCAGCAGCCTTGACTATGGAAACATTCAGTACTTC

v_gene: TRBV5-1
j_gene: TRBJ1-5
abundance: -
d_gene: TRBD1
CDR3aa: CASSLGTGVNQPQHF
CDR3nt: TGCGCCAGCAGCTTGGGGACAGGAGTCAATCAGCCCCAGCATTTT

v_gene: TRBV19
j_gene: TRBJ2-2
abundance: -
d_gene: -
CDR3aa: CASSIPWGTGELFF
CDR3nt: TGTGCCAGTAGTATCCCCTGGGGCACCGGGGAGCTGTTTTTT

v_gene: TRBV27
j_gene: TRBJ1-4
abundance: -
d_gene: -
CDR3aa: CASSLSAGETNEKLFF
CDR3nt: TGTGCCAGCAGTTTATCCGCAGGGGAAACTAATGAAAAACTGTTTTTT

v_gene: TRBV7-6
j_gene: TRBJ1-4
abundance: -
d_gene: -
CDR3aa: CASSFAGKLFF
CDR3nt: TGTGCCAGCAGCTTCGCTGGAAAACTGTTTTTT

v_gene: TRBV28
j_gene: TRBJ2-5
abundance: -
d_gene: -
CDR3aa: CASSLYQQETQYF
CDR3nt: TGTGCCAGCAGTTTATATCAGCAAGAGACCCAGTACTTC

v_gene: TRBV6-5
j_gene: TRBJ2-7
abundance: -
d_gene: -
CDR3aa: CASSYLVGAAGRYEQYF
CDR3nt: TGTGCCAGCAGTTACTTGGTCGGTGCGGCCGGTAGGTACGAGCAGTACTTC

v_gene: TRBV5-6
j_gene: TRBJ1-1
abundance: -
d_gene: -
CDR3aa: CASSLVSTANTEAFF
CDR3nt: TGTGCCAGCAGCTTGGTATCTACAGCTAACACTGAAGCTTTCTTT

v_gene: TRBV19
j_gene: TRBJ1-3
abundance: -
d_gene: -
CDR3aa: CASSPHGTVTSGNTIYF
CDR3nt: TGTGCCAGTAGTCCCCACGGGACGGTCACCTCTGGAAACACCATATATTTT

v_gene: TRBV11-2
j_gene: TRBJ1-2
abundance: -
d_gene: -
CDR3aa: CASSLGQEANYGYTF
CDR3nt: TGTGCCAGCAGCCTTGGACAAGAAGCTAACTATGGCTACACCTTC

v_gene: TRBV25-1
j_gene: TRBJ2-7
abundance: few
d_gene: TRBD2
CDR3aa: CASSDWTSGYEQYF
CDR3nt: TGTGCCAGCAGTGATTGGACTAGCGGATACGAGCAGTACTTC

v_gene: TRBV3-1
j_gene: TRBJ2-7
abundance: -
d_gene: -
CDR3aa: CASSQDFRAAYEQYF
CDR3nt: TGTGCCAGCAGCCAAGATTTTAGGGCGGCCTACGAGCAGTACTTC

v_gene: TRBV28
j_gene: TRBJ2-3
abundance: -
d_gene: TRBD2
CDR3aa: CASSPPLLAGGRSTDTQYF
CDR3nt: TGTGCCAGCAGTCCTCCCCTACTAGCGGGGGGACGTAGCACAGATACGCAGTATTTT

v_gene: TRBV4-3
j_gene: TRBJ2-3
abundance: -
d_gene: -
CDR3aa: CASSQGALSILSTDTQYF
CDR3nt: TGCGCCAGCAGCCAAGGGGCGCTGTCGATCCTTAGCACAGATACGCAGTATTTT

v_gene: TRBV3-1
j_gene: TRBJ1-6
abundance: -
d_gene: -
CDR3aa: CASSQGRRYNSPLHF
CDR3nt: TGTGCCAGCAGCCAAGGCCGTCGGTATAATTCACCCCTCCACTTT

v_gene: TRBV5-1
j_gene: TRBJ1-1
abundance: -
d_gene: -
CDR3aa: CASSFQKDTEAFF
CDR3nt: TGCGCCAGCAGCTTCCAGAAGGACACTGAAGCTTTCTTT

v_gene: TRBV5-1
j_gene: TRBJ2-1
abundance: -
d_gene: -
CDR3aa: CASSFRPLRGIYNEQFF
CDR3nt: TGCGCCAGCAGCTTCCGACCCTTAAGGGGTATATACAATGAGCAGTTCTTC

v_gene: TRBV20-1
j_gene: TRBJ2-7
abundance: -
d_gene: -
CDR3aa: CSASSAASAEQYF
CDR3nt: TGCAGTGCTAGTTCTGCAGCCTCCGCTGAGCAGTACTTC

v_gene: TRBV24-1
j_gene: TRBJ2-1
abundance: -
d_gene: -
CDR3aa: CATSDLLGMNEQFF
CDR3nt: TGTGCCACCAGTGATTTGCTAGGGATGAATGAGCAGTTCTTC

v_gene: TRBV27
j_gene: TRBJ1-6
abundance: -
d_gene: -
CDR3aa: CASGRLSRKTSPLHF
CDR3nt: TGTGCCAGCGGTCGTTTGTCCCGTAAGACTTCACCCCTCCACTTT

v_gene: TRBV6-5
j_gene: TRBJ1-6
abundance: -
d_gene: -
CDR3aa: CASKAKIRSPLHF
CDR3nt: TGTGCCAGCAAGGCCAAGATACGATCACCCCTCCACTTT

v_gene: TRBV29-1
j_gene: TRBJ1-2
abundance: once
d_gene: -
CDR3aa: CSVGLLQANYGYTF
CDR3nt: TGCAGCGTCGGCTTATTACAAGCTAACTATGGCTACACCTTC

v_gene: TRBV6-5
j_gene: TRBJ1-2
abundance: once
d_gene: TRBD1
CDR3aa: CASSPSDRVYGYTF
CDR3nt: TGTGCCAGCAGCCCCTCGGACAGGGTTTATGGCTACACCTTC

v_gene: TRBV5-1
j_gene: TRBJ1-2
abundance: -
d_gene: TRBD1
CDR3aa: CASSNRQGAESYGYTF
CDR3nt: TGCGCCAGCAGCAACAGACAGGGGGCGGAGAGCTATGGCTACACCTTC

v_gene: TRBV2
j_gene: TRBJ2-1
abundance: -
d_gene: TRBD2
CDR3aa: CASTAGTSGGARSYNEQFF
CDR3nt: TGTGCCAGCACCGCCGGGACTAGCGGGGGGGCACGCTCCTACAATGAGCAGTTCTTC

v_gene: TRBV7-2
j_gene: TRBJ2-1
abundance: -
d_gene: -
CDR3aa: CASSRFGPRQEQFF
CDR3nt: TGTGCCAGCAGCCGATTCGGACCCCGCCAGGAGCAGTTCTTC

v_gene: TRBV27
j_gene: TRBJ2-5
abundance: -
d_gene: -
CDR3aa: CASATKGAQYF
CDR3nt: TGTGCCAGCGCGACAAAAGGGGCCCAGTACTTC

v_gene: TRBV30
j_gene: TRBJ2-2
abundance: -
d_gene: TRBD1
CDR3aa: CAWTWNRGSGELFF
CDR3nt: TGTGCCTGGACTTGGAACAGGGGGTCCGGGGAGCTGTTTTTT

v_gene: TRBV28
j_gene: TRBJ1-1
abundance: -
d_gene: -
CDR3aa: CASSTGYPEAFF
CDR3nt: TGTGCCAGCAGTACAGGGTACCCTGAAGCTTTCTTT

v_gene: TRBV20-1
j_gene: TRBJ2-1
abundance: -
d_gene: -
CDR3aa: CSAPLGAMGYNEQFF
CDR3nt: TGCAGTGCTCCCCTTGGGGCTATGGGTTACAATGAGCAGTTCTTC

v_gene: TRBV7-9
j_gene: TRBJ2-2
abundance: -
d_gene: TRBD1
CDR3aa: CASSDIRGQYVTGELFF
CDR3nt: TGTGCCAGCAGCGATATTAGGGGACAGTACGTCACCGGGGAGCTGTTTTTT

v_gene: TRBV30
j_gene: TRBJ1-3
abundance: -
d_gene: -
CDR3aa: CAWTLRASGDTIYF
CDR3nt: TGTGCCTGGACCTTAAGGGCCTCTGGGGACACCATATATTTT

v_gene: TRBV20-1
j_gene: TRBJ1-6
abundance: -
d_gene: -
CDR3aa: CSLPHRRAERNSPLHF
CDR3nt: TGCAGCCTCCCCCACCGTAGGGCCGAGCGAAATTCACCCCTCCACTTT

v_gene: TRBV5-6
j_gene: TRBJ2-5
abundance: -
d_gene: TRBD1
CDR3aa: CASRRQGAGWETQYF
CDR3nt: TGTGCCAGCAGGAGACAGGGGGCCGGTTGGGAGACCCAGTACTTC

v_gene: TRBV6-2/TRBV6-3
j_gene: TRBJ2-4
abundance: -
d_gene: -
CDR3aa: CASSTAQGNIQYF
CDR3nt: TGTGCCAGCAGCACCGCCCAGGGCAACATTCAGTACTTC

v_gene: TRBV5-1
j_gene: TRBJ2-2
abundance: -
d_gene: -
CDR3aa: CASSLIKGYTGELFF
CDR3nt: TGCGCCAGCAGCTTGATTAAGGGATACACCGGGGAGCTGTTTTTT

v_gene: TRBV2
j_gene: TRBJ1-2
abundance: -
d_gene: -
CDR3aa: CASSPGRGNGYTF
CDR3nt: TGTGCCAGCAGCCCGGGGAGGGGGAATGGCTACACCTTC

v_gene: TRBV11-1
j_gene: TRBJ2-5
abundance: -
d_gene: -
CDR3aa: CASSPQEGTETQYF
CDR3nt: TGTGCCAGCAGCCCCCAGGAGGGGACGGAGACCCAGTACTTC

v_gene: TRBV14
j_gene: TRBJ2-5
abundance: -
d_gene: -
CDR3aa: CASSQVGKTQYF
CDR3nt: TGTGCCAGCAGCCAAGTAGGGAAGACCCAGTACTTC

v_gene: TRBV28
j_gene: TRBJ2-4
abundance: -
d_gene: TRBD2
CDR3aa: CASIGGLAKNIQYF
CDR3nt: TGTGCCAGCATCGGGGGGTTAGCCAAAAACATTCAGTACTTC

v_gene: TRBV7-2
j_gene: TRBJ2-7
abundance: -
d_gene: TRBD2
CDR3aa: CASSTQTSGGSSYEQYF
CDR3nt: TGTGCCAGCAGCACCCAAACTAGCGGGGGGAGCTCCTACGAGCAGTACTTC

v_gene: TRBV11-3
j_gene: TRBJ2-2
abundance: -
d_gene: -
CDR3aa: CASSLDNSITGELFF
CDR3nt: TGTGCCAGCAGCTTAGATAATTCTATAACAGGGGAGCTGTTTTTT

v_gene: TRBV6-1
j_gene: TRBJ2-3
abundance: -
d_gene: -
CDR3aa: CASRRGTVVSTDTQYF
CDR3nt: TGTGCCAGCAGGCGGGGGACAGTCGTAAGCACAGATACGCAGTATTTT

v_gene: TRBV7-8
j_gene: TRBJ1-6
abundance: -
d_gene: -
CDR3aa: CASSLAPGIWRRFSPLHF
CDR3nt: TGTGCCAGCAGCTTAGCCCCCGGGATCTGGAGGAGGTTTTCACCCCTCCACTTT

v_gene: TRBV19
j_gene: TRBJ1-5
abundance: once
d_gene: -
CDR3aa: CASSWDSNQPQHF
CDR3nt: TGTGCCAGTAGTTGGGACAGCAATCAGCCCCAGCATTTT